The rows below give T cell receptor beta chains drawn from one sample of a study of blood T cell repertoires in COVID-19. Some clones are missing from TCRdb's copy, which holds only in-frame ones; the method was immunoSEQ multiplex PCR. This sample has approximately 230,000 clones, with more than 70% found just once. Sequencing input: peripheral blood. Source of these receptors: a woman aged 25 to 39 with COVID-19, enrolled during active disease. Each CDR3 is given with its conserved first and last residue. The D gene is left open where the match is weak. Clone size is shown for a subset of rows, as once, few, many or a class of expanded clone.

J gene,D gene,V gene,clone size,CDR3 protein,CDR3 DNA
TRBJ1-1,-,TRBV11-3,-,CASSLGVGASTEAFF,TGTGCCAGCAGCTTAGGGGTTGGGGCGAGCACTGAAGCTTTCTTT
TRBJ2-3,-,TRBV24-1,-,CATSGVAASDTQYF,TGTGCCACCAGTGGGGTAGCCGCGTCAGATACGCAGTATTTT
TRBJ2-7,-,TRBV5-4,once,CASSSGHQYEQYF,TGTGCCAGCAGCTCGGGACACCAATACGAGCAGTACTTC
TRBJ1-2,-,TRBV6-6,-,CASSLDTNYGYTF,TGTGCCAGCAGTTTGGACACGAACTATGGCTACACCTTC
TRBJ2-3,TRBD2,TRBV11-2,-,CASSLGTSGTDTQYF,TGTGCCAGCAGCTTAGGGACTAGCGGGACAGATACGCAGTATTTT
TRBJ1-1,-,TRBV6-6,-,CASSYGAGEITEAFF,TGTGCCAGCAGTTATGGTGCAGGGGAAATCACTGAAGCTTTCTTT
TRBJ2-5,TRBD2,TRBV7-9,once,CASSRAIGGGPSRETQYF,TGTGCCAGCAGCCGAGCCATCGGGGGGGGACCGTCGAGGGAGACCCAGTACTTC
TRBJ2-1,-,TRBV4-3,few,CASSLGANSKPYNEQFF,TGCGCCAGCAGCCTTGGGGCGAACAGCAAACCCTACAATGAGCAGTTCTTC
TRBJ1-6,-,TRBV6-6,-,CASSYDSSPLHF,TGTGCCAGCAGTTATGATAGTTCACCCCTCCACTTT
TRBJ1-1,-,TRBV15,few,CATSSSSTEAFF,TGTGCCACCAGCAGTTCGAGCACTGAAGCTTTCTTT
TRBJ2-1,TRBD2,TRBV13,-,CASSLPRGRISYNEQFF,TGTGCCAGCAGCTTGCCGCGCGGGAGGATATCCTACAATGAGCAGTTCTTC